This entry concerns a single T cell receptor beta chain. This record belongs to a study of molecular identifiers for immune sequencing clone quantification. Using its own MiXCR run on the PCR reads, TCRdb lists one record per CDR3 protein. This table has about 68,000 distinct CDR3 sequences, 15% to 20% appearing once. The CDR3 is 15 amino acids. V shed 8 bases and J 3 bases; nucleotides not matched to a gene: 12. Sequenced sample: naive CD8+ T cells from blood, with Jurkat cell RNA spiked in. Subset: FACS-sorted CD8+CD4-CCR7+CD45RA+ naive T cells. The TCR sequence derives from a human donor in good health. Some libraries in this study had Jurkat cell RNA spiked in. The V and J genes are TRBV5-3 and TRBJ2-7; 9 bases are a match to TRBD2. TRBV5-3 is sorted into the ORF group, with uncertain function. The CDR3 bases are TGTGCCAGCAGCCCCAGCGGGAGGCCCCTCTACGAGCAGTACTTC. Amino acid sequence: CASSPSGRPLYEQYF.